This T cell receptor beta chain was documented in a study of blood T cell repertoires in COVID-19. The wider study: Collection of acute and convalescent COVID-19 samples took place in the United States, Italy and Spain. Nucleic acid was either cDNA or gDNA, and it came from T cells, B-cell-depleted T cells, or PBMCs.

This clone was picked up a small number of times. The ends were cut back, 5 bases at V and 3 bases at J, with 10 bases in the middle. There are 13 residues in the CDR3. Per germline, CDR1 SGHTA and CDR2 FQGNSA. In the original analysis: Cell counts per sample came from amplifying reference gene primers. Some clones are missing from TCRdb's copy, which holds only in-frame ones; the method was immunoSEQ multiplex PCR. V, J and clone size were drawn from that table, and D and trimming were deduced from the DNA. The data contain 45,000 to 55,000 clones, 90% of them seen just once; the ten biggest clones take up 8% to 9%.

The V and J genes are TRBV7-2 and TRBJ1-2; D is uncertain. This clonotype originated in a woman aged 35 to 49 with active COVID-19. The specimen sequenced was peripheral blood. CDR3 DNA: TGTGCCAGCAGCCCGACTAGGGACTATGGCTACACCTTC. Translated, it gives CASSPTRDYGYTF. Full variable domain (rest looked up from reference TRBV7-2 and TRBJ1-2): GAGVSQSPSNKVTEKGKDVELRCDPISGHTALYWYRQSLGQGLEFLIYFQGNSAPDKSGLPSDRFSAERTGGSVSTLTIQRTQQEDSAVYLCASSPTRDYGYTFGSGTRLTVV.